A single sample is the source of the 11 T cell receptor beta chains below, sequenced in a study of blood T cell repertoires in COVID-19. Assay: immunoSEQ multiplex PCR; the TCRdb copy retains only in-frame clones and omits some. This table has a few hundred thousand clones, approximately 85% appearing once. The sequenced material came from peripheral blood. The origin of the receptors is a human donor with COVID-19, enrolled during active disease. The donor label of this sample is uncertain.

V and J are TRBV5-1 and TRBJ2-5, with 7 bases aligning to TRBD1. Germline loops: CDR1 SGHRS, CDR2 YFSETQ. V lost 0 bases, J lost 2 bases, and 4 bases stayed unmatched. The CDR3 has 15 amino acids. The CDR3 nucleotides read TGCGCCAGCAGCTTGGGACAGGGAAGACAAGAGACCCAGTACTTC. Its translation is CASSLGQGRQETQYF.

The gene calls are TRBV7-8 and TRBJ1-2; unclear D gene. This CDR3 has 13 residues. Trimming removed 0 bases from V and 3 bases from J, with 5 bases in between. CDR1 is SGHVS and CDR2 is FQNEAQ in the germline V gene. CDR3 nucleotides: TGTGCCAGCAGCTTAGCGCCAGACTATGGCTACACCTTC. It codes for CASSLAPDYGYTF.

This clone occurred once. The chain combines TRBV7-2 with TRBJ1-1, with D perhaps TRBD1 (5 bases). Trimming cost V 4 bases and J 1 base, with 10 bases left between them. The CDR3 is 14 residues long. The germline V gene has CDR1 SGHTA and CDR2 FQGNSA. The CDR3 nucleotides are TGTGCCAGCAGCTCGGGACTGAAGAACACTGAAGCTTTCTTT. It encodes CASSSGLKNTEAFF.

This clone is a singleton in its sample. The gene calls are TRBV30 and TRBJ1-4; possible D gene TRBD1, 6 bases. Germline V gene sequence: CDR1 GTSNPN, CDR2 SVGIG (reference sequence). The CDR3 has 13 residues. Between the trimmed V and J ends, which lost 5 bases and 7 bases, there was a span of 14 bases. CDR3: CAWGEGGVEKLFF. CDR3 bases: TGTGCCTGGGGAGAGGGGGGGGTTGAAAAACTGTTTTTT. Variable domain in full (rest from reference TRBV30 and TRBJ1-4): SQTIHQWPATLVQPVGSPLSLECTVEGTSNPNLYWYRQAAGRGLQLLFYSVGIGQISSEVPQNLSASRPQDRQFILSSKKLLLSDSGFYLCAWGEGGVEKLFFGSGTQLSVL.

The V and J genes are TRBV20-1 and TRBJ1-1, with unresolved D. Trimming removed 3 bases at V and 5 bases at J, with 7 bases between. CDR1 is DFQATT and CDR2 is SNEGSKA in the germline V gene (reference sequence). This CDR3 region has 11 residues. The CDR3 is CSAREFTEAFF. The DNA of the CDR3 is TGCAGTGCTAGGGAGTTTACTGAAGCTTTCTTT.

CDR3 in DNA: TGTGCCAGCAGCCCCCCTGCCCCCTCTGGAGCAGAGACCCAGTACTTC. Translated, it gives CASSPPAPSGAETQYF. The genes are TRBV11-1 and TRBJ2-5; D unclear. Germline-derived CDR1 and CDR2 are SGHAT and FQDESV (reference sequence). The V end lost 5 bases, the J end lost 4 bases, and 20 bases lay between the germline ends. The CDR3 spans 16 residues.

The V gene is TRBV3-1 (or the pseudogene TRBV3-2), the J gene TRBJ1-4, with D possibly TRBD1 on 5 matching bases. This CDR3 region has 13 residues. Germline V CDR1 and CDR2: LGHDT, YNNKEL (reference sequence). V lost 5 bases, J lost 8 bases, and 12 bases lay in between. CDR3 sequence: CASSRGLGEKLFF. DNA of the CDR3: TGTGCCAGCAGCAGGGGTCTGGGCGAAAAACTGTTTTTT.

The chain uses TRBV19 and TRBJ2-7, with 7 bases identical to TRBD1. Unmatched junction bases numbered 10, after V lost 5 bases and J lost 3 bases. The CDR3 consists of 15 residues. CDR1 is LNHDA and CDR2 is SQIVND in the germline V gene (reference sequence). CDR3 bases: TGTGCCAGTAGTGAAGACCGGGACAGATACTACGAGCAGTACTTC. It encodes CASSEDRDRYYEQYF.

The chain uses TRBV7-3 and TRBJ1-1; unclear D gene. Germline CDR1 and CDR2: SGHTA and FQGTGA. V lost 5 bases, J lost 1 base, and 8 bases lay in between. The CDR3 has 13 residues. The CDR3: CASSDNRNTEAFF. The DNA for the CDR3 is TGTGCCAGCAGCGACAACAGGAACACTGAAGCTTTCTTT.

Only one count was recorded for this clone. This chain connects TRBV5-1 to TRBJ1-1; possible D gene TRBD1, 5 bases. The CDR3 runs to 15 residues. Trimming pared 0 bases from V and 3 bases from J, leaving 12 bases between. Germline V gives CDR1 SGHRS, CDR2 YFSETQ. The CDR3 sequence is CASSLAIQGHTEAFF. CDR3 bases: TGCGCCAGCAGCTTGGCCATTCAGGGCCACACTGAAGCTTTCTTT.

The V gene is TRBV28, the J gene TRBJ1-5, with D perhaps TRBD1 (6 bases). V shed 5 bases and J shed 2 bases, with 22 bases lying between them. CDR1 is MDHEN and CDR2 is SYDVKM in the germline V gene. This CDR3 has 18 amino acids. The CDR3 DNA reads TGTGCCAGCAGTGCATTAATACAGGGACCCTTGGGCAATCAGCCCCAGCATTTT. Its translation: CASSALIQGPLGNQPQHF.